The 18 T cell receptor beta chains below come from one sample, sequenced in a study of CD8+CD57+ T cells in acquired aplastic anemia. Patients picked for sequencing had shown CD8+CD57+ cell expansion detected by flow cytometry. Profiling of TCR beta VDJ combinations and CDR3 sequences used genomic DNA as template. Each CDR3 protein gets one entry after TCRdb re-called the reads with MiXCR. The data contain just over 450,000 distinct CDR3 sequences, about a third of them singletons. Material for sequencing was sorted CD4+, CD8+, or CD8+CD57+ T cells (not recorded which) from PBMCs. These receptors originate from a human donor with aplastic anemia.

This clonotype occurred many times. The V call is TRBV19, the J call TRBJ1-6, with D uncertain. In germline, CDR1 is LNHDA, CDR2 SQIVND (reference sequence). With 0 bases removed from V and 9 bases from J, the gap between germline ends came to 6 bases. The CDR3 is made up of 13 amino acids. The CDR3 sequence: CASSIDRVSPLHF. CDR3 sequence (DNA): TGTGCCAGTAGTATAGATCGGGTTTCACCCCTCCACTTT.

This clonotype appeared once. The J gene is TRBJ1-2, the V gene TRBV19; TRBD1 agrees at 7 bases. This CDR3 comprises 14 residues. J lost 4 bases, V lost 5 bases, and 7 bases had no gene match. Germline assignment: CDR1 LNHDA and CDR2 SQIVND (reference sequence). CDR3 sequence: CASSAKTGFYGYTF. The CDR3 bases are TGTGCCAGTAGTGCAAAGACAGGGTTCTATGGCTACACCTTC.

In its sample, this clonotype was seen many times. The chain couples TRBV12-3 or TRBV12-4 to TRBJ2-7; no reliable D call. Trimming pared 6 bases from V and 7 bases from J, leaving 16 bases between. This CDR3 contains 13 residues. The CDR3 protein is CASSPRTFGEQYF. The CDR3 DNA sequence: TGTGCCAGCAGCCCTCGGACCTTTGGGGAGCAGTACTTC.

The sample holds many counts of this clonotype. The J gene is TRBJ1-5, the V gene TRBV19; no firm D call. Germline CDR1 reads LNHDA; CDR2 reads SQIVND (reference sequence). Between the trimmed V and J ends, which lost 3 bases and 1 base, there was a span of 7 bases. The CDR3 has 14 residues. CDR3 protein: CASSIVKSNQPQHF. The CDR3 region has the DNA TGTGCCAGTAGTATTGTTAAGAGCAATCAGCCCCAGCATTTT.

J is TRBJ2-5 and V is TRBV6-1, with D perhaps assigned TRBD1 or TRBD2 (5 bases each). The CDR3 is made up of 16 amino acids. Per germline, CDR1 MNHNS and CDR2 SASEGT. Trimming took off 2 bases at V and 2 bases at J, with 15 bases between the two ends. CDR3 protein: CASSERLGTQQETQYF. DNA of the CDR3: TGTGCCAGCAGTGAAAGATTAGGGACGCAGCAAGAGACCCAGTACTTC.

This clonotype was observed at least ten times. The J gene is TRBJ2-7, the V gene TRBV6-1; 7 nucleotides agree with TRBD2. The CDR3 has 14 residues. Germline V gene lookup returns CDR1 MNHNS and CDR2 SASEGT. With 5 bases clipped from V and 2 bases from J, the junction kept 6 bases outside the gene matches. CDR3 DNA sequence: TGTGCCAGCAGTATAGCGGGTGCCACCTACGAGCAGTACTTC. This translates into CASSIAGATYEQYF.

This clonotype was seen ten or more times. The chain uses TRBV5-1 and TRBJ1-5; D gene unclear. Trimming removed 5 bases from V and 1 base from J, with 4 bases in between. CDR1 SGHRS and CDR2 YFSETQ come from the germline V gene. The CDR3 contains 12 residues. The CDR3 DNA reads TGCGCCAGCAGACCGAGCAATCAGCCCCAGCATTTT. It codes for CASRPSNQPQHF.

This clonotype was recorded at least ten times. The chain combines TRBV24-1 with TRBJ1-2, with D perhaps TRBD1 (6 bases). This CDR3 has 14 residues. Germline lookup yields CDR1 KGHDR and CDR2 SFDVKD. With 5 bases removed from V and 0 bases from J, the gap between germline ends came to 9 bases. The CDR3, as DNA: TGTGCCACCAGTGGGGGGACATCTAACTATGGCTACACCTTC. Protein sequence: CATSGGTSNYGYTF.

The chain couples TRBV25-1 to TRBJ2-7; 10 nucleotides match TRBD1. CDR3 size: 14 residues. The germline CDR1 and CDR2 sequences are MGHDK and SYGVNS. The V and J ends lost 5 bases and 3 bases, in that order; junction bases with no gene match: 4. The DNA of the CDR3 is TGTGCCAGCAGTATGACAGGGGGCCACTACGAGCAGTACTTC. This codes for CASSMTGGHYEQYF.

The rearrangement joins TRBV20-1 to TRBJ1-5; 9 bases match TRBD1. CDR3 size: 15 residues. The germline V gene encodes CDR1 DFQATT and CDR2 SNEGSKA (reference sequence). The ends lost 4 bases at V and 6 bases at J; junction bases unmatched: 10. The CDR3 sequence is CSATGGQGGSQPQHF. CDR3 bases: TGCAGTGCTACCGGGGGACAGGGAGGGTCTCAGCCCCAGCATTTT.

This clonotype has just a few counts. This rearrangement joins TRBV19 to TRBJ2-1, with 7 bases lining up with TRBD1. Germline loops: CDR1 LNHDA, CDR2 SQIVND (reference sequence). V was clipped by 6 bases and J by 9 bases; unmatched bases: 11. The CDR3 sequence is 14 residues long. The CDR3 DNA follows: TGTGCCAGTAGCCTCGACAGGGTCGTCCGTGAGCAGTTCTTC. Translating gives CASSLDRVVREQFF.

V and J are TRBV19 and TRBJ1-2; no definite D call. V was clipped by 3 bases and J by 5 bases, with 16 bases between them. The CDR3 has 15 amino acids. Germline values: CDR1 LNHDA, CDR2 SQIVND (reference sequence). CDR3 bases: TGTGCCAGTAGTATGTCTCCCGGGATCCCTTATGGCTACACCTTC. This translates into CASSMSPGIPYGYTF.

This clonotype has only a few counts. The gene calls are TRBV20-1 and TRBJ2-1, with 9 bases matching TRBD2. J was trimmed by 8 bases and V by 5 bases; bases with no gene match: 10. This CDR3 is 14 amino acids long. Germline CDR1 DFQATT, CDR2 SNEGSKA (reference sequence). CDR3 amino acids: CSAEPGLARDEQFF. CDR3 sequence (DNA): TGCAGTGCTGAACCGGGACTAGCTAGGGATGAGCAGTTCTTC.

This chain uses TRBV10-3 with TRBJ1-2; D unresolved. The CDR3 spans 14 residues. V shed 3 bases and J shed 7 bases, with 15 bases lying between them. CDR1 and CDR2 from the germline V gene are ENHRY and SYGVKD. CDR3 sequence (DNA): TGTGCCATCAGTGACCCGGGTTTAGCGGGTGGCTACACCTTC. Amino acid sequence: CAISDPGLAGGYTF.

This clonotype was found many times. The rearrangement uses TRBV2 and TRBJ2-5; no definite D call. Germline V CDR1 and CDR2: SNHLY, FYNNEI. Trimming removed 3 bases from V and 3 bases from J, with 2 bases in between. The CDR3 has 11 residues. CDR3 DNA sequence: TGTGCCAGCAGTGAGGAAGAGACCCAGTACTTC. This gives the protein CASSEEETQYF.

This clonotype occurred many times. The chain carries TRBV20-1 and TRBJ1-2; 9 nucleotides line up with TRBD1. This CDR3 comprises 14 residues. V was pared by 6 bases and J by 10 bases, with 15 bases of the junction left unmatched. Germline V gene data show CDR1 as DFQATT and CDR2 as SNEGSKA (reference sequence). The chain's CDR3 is CSATNPGTGFDYTF. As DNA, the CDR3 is TGCAGTGCCACTAACCCCGGGACAGGGTTTGACTACACCTTC.

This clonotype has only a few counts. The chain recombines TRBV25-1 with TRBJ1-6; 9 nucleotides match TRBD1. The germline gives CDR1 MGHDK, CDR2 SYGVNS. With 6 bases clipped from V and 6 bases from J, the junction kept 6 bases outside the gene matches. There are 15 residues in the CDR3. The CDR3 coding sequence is TGTGCCAGCAGCTCCCGGGACAGGGTTAATTCACCCCTCCACTTT. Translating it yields CASSSRDRVNSPLHF.

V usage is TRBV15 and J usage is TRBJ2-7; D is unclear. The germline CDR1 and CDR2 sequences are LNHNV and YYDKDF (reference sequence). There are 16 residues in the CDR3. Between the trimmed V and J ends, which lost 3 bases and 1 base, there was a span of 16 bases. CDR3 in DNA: TGTGCCACCAGCAGTTACCGGGTGGCGCAGTCCTACGAGCAGTACTTC. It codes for CATSSYRVAQSYEQYF.